This T cell receptor beta chain was identified during a study of CD8+CD57+ T cells in acquired aplastic anemia. For CDR3 and TCR beta VDJ profiling, genomic DNA was the template used. TCRdb re-analysed the reads in MiXCR, keeping a single row per CDR3 protein. The sample lists hundreds of thousands of distinct CDR3 sequences, approximately 57% occurring once. In germline, CDR1 is DFQATT, CDR2 SNEGSKA (reference sequence). The trim removed 3 bases at V and 7 bases at J, leaving 4 bases unmatched. This CDR3 contains 13 residues. This clonotype occurred once. This clonotype was obtained from a human donor with severe aplastic anemia or a healthy control (not recorded which). V is TRBV20-1 and J is TRBJ2-1; 9 nucleotides line up with TRBD2. The specimen was sorted CD4+, CD8+, or CD8+CD57+ T cells (not recorded which) from PBMCs. CDR3 in amino acids: CSARKLAGNEQFF. The CDR3, as DNA: TGCAGTGCTAGGAAGCTAGCGGGGAATGAGCAGTTCTTC.